This is a list of T cell receptor beta chains from one sample in a study of shared clonotypes between healthy human individuals. The repertoire was sequenced with immunoSEQ multiplex PCR; TCRdb's copy has only in-frame clones and lacks some. This sample has more than 2 million clones, with 95% found just once. Source material: naive CD4+ T cells sorted from blood. Every receptor here comes from a man between 18 and 29 years old in good health. Both conserved end residues are part of each CDR3. The D gene is left open where the match is weak. The size field is filled for only some rows; it gives once, few, many or a size class.

TRBD1,TRBV6-6,TRBJ1-1,NA,CASCSPGTESEAFF,TGTGCCAGCTGTTCACCCGGGACAGAGAGTGAAGCTTTCTTT
NA,TRBV7-2,TRBJ2-3,NA,CASIRGLEDTQYF,TGTGCCAGCATCCGTGGGCTCGAGGATACGCAGTATTTT
TRBD1,TRBV5-4,TRBJ2-1,NA,CASSRWTGNPYDEQFF,TGTGCCAGCAGCCGTTGGACAGGGAACCCCTATGATGAGCAGTTCTTC
NA,TRBV7-2,TRBJ1-1,NA,CASSSGVNTEAFF,TGTGCCAGCAGTAGCGGGGTGAACACTGAAGCTTTCTTT
TRBD1,TRBV25-1,TRBJ1-4,NA,CASSVGGGQAATNEKLFF,TGTGCCAGCAGTGTCGGCGGGGGACAGGCCGCAACTAATGAAAAACTGTTTTTT
TRBD1,TRBV6-5,TRBJ1-2,NA,CASSFLDRGNYGYTF,TGTGCCAGCAGTTTCCTAGACAGGGGTAACTATGGCTACACCTTC
TRBD2,TRBV5-1,TRBJ2-1,NA,CASSFKRGALSSYNEQFF,TGCGCCAGCAGCTTTAAGCGGGGGGCCCTAAGCTCCTACAATGAGCAGTTCTTC
TRBD1,TRBV5-1,TRBJ1-6,NA,CASSLAQGGNSPLHF,TGCGCCAGCAGCTTGGCGCAGGGGGGGAATTCACCCCTCCACTTT
NA,TRBV29-1,TRBJ2-3,NA,CSVGPWGAEEDTQYF,TGCAGCGTCGGCCCTTGGGGAGCTGAGGAAGATACGCAGTATTTT
TRBD2,TRBV2,TRBJ2-1,NA,CASRGAGASGEQFF,TGTGCCAGCAGGGGAGCGGGGGCGTCTGGGGAGCAGTTCTTC
NA,TRBV6-1,TRBJ2-7,once,CASRETPRREQYF,TGTGCCAGCAGAGAAACTCCAAGGCGGGAGCAGTACTTC
TRBD2,TRBV13,TRBJ2-2,NA,CASSADVWSGITGELFF,TGTGCCAGCAGCGCCGATGTTTGGAGCGGGATAACCGGGGAGCTGTTTTTT
TRBD1,TRBV11-2,TRBJ1-1,NA,CASTFTGGTEAFF,TGTGCCAGCACCTTCACAGGGGGTACTGAAGCTTTCTTT
NA,TRBV30,TRBJ2-3,NA,CAWSVSGGLTDTQYF,TGTGCCTGGAGTGTATCCGGGGGTTTAACAGATACGCAGTATTTT
TRBD1,TRBV5-1,TRBJ2-7,NA,CASSVGTGNYEQYF,TGCGCCAGCAGCGTGGGGACAGGGAACTACGAGCAGTACTTC
NA,TRBV6-6,TRBJ1-5,NA,CASKQTERQPQHF,TGTGCCAGCAAACAAACGGAGCGCCAGCCCCAGCATTTT
TRBD2,TRBV10-2,TRBJ2-2,NA,CASSIAGGTGELFF,TGCGCCAGCAGTATAGCGGGAGGGACCGGGGAGCTGTTTTTT
NA,TRBV4-1,TRBJ2-1,NA,CASSQVGRTNYNEQFF,TGCGCCAGCAGCCAAGTGGGTAGGACTAACTATAATGAGCAGTTCTTC
TRBD2,TRBV10-3,TRBJ2-1,NA,CAISRGLAADNEQFF,TGTGCCATCAGTCGAGGACTAGCGGCAGACAATGAGCAGTTCTTC
NA,TRBV12-5,TRBJ1-5,NA,CASGLVPKGGQDTDQPQHF,TGTGCTAGTGGTTTGGTCCCGAAAGGCGGGCAGGATACCGATCAGCCCCAGCATTTT
NA,TRBV2,TRBJ2-6,NA,CASSERSGFGANVLTF,TGTGCCAGCAGTGAAAGGAGTGGATTTGGGGCCAACGTCCTGACTTTC
NA,TRBV19,TRBJ2-4,NA,CASSIRASKAKNIQYF,TGTGCCAGTAGTATTAGGGCGAGTAAGGCCAAAAACATTCAGTACTTC
NA,TRBV6-1,TRBJ1-4,NA,CASSPTNEKLFF,TGTGCCAGCAGTCCCACTAATGAAAAACTGTTTTTT
TRBD2,TRBV9,TRBJ2-5,NA,CASSISPSGGETQYF,TGTGCCAGCAGCATCTCCCCTAGCGGGGGAGAGACCCAGTACTTC
NA,TRBV6-6,TRBJ2-5,once,CASRNGLQETQYF,TGTGCCAGCAGAAACGGACTACAAGAGACCCAGTACTTC
NA,TRBV28,TRBJ1-1,NA,CASSTSGRSLAFF,TGTGCCAGCAGCACCTCGGGGCGGAGTCTAGCTTTCTTT
NA,TRBV27,TRBJ2-7,NA,CASSFTQGGYEQYF,TGTGCCAGCAGTTTCACTCAGGGTGGATACGAGCAGTACTTC
NA,TRBV4-1,TRBJ2-7,NA,CASSQGWRDSYEQYF,TGCGCCAGCAGCCAAGGTTGGCGGGATTCCTACGAGCAGTACTTC
NA,TRBV7-3,TRBJ2-6,NA,CASSLYPGTSGANVLTF,TGTGCCAGCAGCTTATATCCGGGGACCTCTGGGGCCAACGTCCTGACTTTC
NA,TRBV6-1,TRBJ1-5,NA,CASSNSFNQPQHF,TGTGCCAGCAGTAACAGTTTTAATCAGCCCCAGCATTTT
NA,TRBV9,TRBJ1-2,NA,CASSVGGAGTYGYTF,TGTGCCAGCAGCGTAGGAGGGGCTGGGACCTATGGCTACACCTTC
TRBD1,TRBV6-1,TRBJ1-2,NA,CASRPKGAENYGYTF,TGTGCCAGCAGACCTAAGGGGGCAGAGAACTATGGCTACACCTTC
NA,TRBV28,TRBJ2-7,NA,CASRFHAQYEQYF,TGTGCCAGCAGGTTCCATGCACAATACGAGCAGTACTTC
NA,TRBV5-6,TRBJ2-7,NA,CASSLGQVRDNEQYF,TGTGCCAGCAGCTTGGGCCAGGTAAGGGACAACGAGCAGTACTTC
NA,TRBV28,TRBJ1-2,NA,CASSVYSYGYTF,TGTGCCAGCAGTGTGTATTCCTATGGCTACACCTTC
TRBD1,TRBV30,TRBJ1-5,NA,CAWSGRQGYQPQHF,TGTGCCTGGAGTGGGAGACAGGGCTATCAGCCCCAGCATTTT
NA,TRBV2,TRBJ1-1,NA,CASSAGTVNTEAFF,TGTGCCAGCAGCGCCGGGACTGTGAACACTGAAGCTTTCTTT
NA,TRBV7-2,TRBJ1-6,NA,CASSSAEGVNSPLHF,TGTGCCAGCAGCTCAGCAGAAGGGGTCAATTCACCCCTCCACTTT
NA,TRBV18,TRBJ1-1,NA,CASSPQTVNTEAFF,TGTGCCAGCTCACCGCAGACGGTGAACACTGAAGCTTTCTTT
NA,TRBV6-5,TRBJ2-5,once,CASSEVSQYF,TGTGCCAGCAGTGAGGTGTCCCAGTACTTC
TRBD1,TRBV11-2,TRBJ1-2,NA,CASSPGQGYGYTF,TGTGCCAGCAGCCCTGGACAGGGTTATGGCTACACCTTC